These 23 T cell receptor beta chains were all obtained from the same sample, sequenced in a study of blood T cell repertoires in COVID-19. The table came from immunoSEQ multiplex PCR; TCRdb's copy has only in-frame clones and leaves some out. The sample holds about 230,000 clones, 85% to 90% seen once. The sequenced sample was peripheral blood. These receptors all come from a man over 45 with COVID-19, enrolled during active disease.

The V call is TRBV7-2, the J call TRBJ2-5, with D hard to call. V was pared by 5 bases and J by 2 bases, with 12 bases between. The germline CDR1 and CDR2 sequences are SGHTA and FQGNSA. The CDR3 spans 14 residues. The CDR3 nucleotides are TGTGCCAGCAGCCAAGTAGACGGGCAAGAGACCCAGTACTTC. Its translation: CASSQVDGQETQYF.

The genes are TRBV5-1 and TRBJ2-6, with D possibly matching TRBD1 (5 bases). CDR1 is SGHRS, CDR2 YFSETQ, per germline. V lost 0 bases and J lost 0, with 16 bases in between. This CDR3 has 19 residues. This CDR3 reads CASSLEGSSYRSGANVLTF. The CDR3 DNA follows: TGCGCCAGCAGCTTGGAGGGGTCCTCCTATCGCTCTGGGGCCAACGTCCTGACTTTC. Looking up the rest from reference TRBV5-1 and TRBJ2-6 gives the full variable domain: KAGVTQTPRYLIKTRGQQVTLSCSPISGHRSVSWYQQTPGQGLQFLFEYFSETQRNKGNFPGRFSGRQFSNSRSEMNVSTLELGDSALYLCASSLEGSSYRSGANVLTFGAGSRLTVL.

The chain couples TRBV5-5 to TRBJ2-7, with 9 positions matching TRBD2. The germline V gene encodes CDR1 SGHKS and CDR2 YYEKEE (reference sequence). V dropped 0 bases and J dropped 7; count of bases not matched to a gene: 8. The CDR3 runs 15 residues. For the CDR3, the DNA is TGTGCCAGCAGCTTGGCAGTAGCGGGAGTCGGGGAGCAGTACTTC. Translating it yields CASSLAVAGVGEQYF.

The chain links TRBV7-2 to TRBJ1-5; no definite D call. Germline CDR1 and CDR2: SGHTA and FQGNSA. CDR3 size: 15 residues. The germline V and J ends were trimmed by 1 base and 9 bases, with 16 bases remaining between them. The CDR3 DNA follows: TGTGCCAGCAGCTTAGTTTTCCAGGAACCAAGGCCCCAGCATTTT. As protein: CASSLVFQEPRPQHF.

CDR3 loop: CAWSGPGNTYEQYF. CDR3 sequence (DNA): TGTGCCTGGAGTGGCCCCGGGAATACCTACGAGCAGTACTTC. This chain links TRBV30 with TRBJ2-7; D possibly corresponds to TRBD2 (5 bases). CDR1 is GTSNPN and CDR2 is SVGIG in the germline V gene (reference sequence). This CDR3 is 14 amino acids long. V was clipped by 1 base and J by 2 bases, with 12 bases between them. Complete variable domain (other parts from reference TRBV30 and TRBJ2-7): SQTIHQWPATLVQPVGSPLSLECTVEGTSNPNLYWYRQAAGRGLQLLFYSVGIGQISSEVPQNLSASRPQDRQFILSSKKLLLSDSGFYLCAWSGPGNTYEQYFGPGTRLTVT.

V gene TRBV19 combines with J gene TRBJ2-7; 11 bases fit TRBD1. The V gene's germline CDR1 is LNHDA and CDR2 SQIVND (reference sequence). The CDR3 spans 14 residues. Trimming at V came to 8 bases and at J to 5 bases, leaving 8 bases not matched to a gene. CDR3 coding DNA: TGTGCCAGTTGCCGGGACAGGGGGTTTAACGAGCAGTACTTC. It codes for CASCRDRGFNEQYF. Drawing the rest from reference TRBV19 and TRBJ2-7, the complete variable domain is DGGITQSPKYLFRKEGQNVTLSCEQNLNHDAMYWYRQDPGQGLRLIYYSQIVNDFQKGDIAEGYSVSREKKESFPLTVTSAQKNPTAFYLCASCRDRGFNEQYFGPGTRLTVT.

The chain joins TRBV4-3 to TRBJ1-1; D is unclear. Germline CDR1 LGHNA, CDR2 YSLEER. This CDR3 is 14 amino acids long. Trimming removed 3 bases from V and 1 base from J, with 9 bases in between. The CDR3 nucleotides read TGCGCCAGCAGCCAGGTAGCAGAGAACACTGAAGCTTTCTTT. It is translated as CASSQVAENTEAFF.

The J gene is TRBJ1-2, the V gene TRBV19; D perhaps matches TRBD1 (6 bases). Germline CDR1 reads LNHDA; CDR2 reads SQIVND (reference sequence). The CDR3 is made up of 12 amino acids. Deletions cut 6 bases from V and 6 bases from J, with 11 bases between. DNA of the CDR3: TGTGCCAGTAGGCAAACAGGGCATGGCTACACCTTC. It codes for CASRQTGHGYTF.

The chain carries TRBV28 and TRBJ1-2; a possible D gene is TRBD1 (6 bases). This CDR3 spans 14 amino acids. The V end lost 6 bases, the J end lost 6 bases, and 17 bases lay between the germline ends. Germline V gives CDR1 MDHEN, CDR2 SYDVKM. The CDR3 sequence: CASRGLGAGDGYTF. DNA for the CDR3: TGTGCCAGCAGGGGCCTGGGGGCCGGGGATGGCTACACCTTC.

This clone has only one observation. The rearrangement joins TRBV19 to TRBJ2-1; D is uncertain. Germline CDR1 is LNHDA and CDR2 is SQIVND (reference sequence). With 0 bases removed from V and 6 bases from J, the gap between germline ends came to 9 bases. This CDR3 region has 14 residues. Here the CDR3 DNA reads TGTGCCAGTAGTATAGATTATGGCGGCAATGAGCAGTTCTTC. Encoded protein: CASSIDYGGNEQFF.

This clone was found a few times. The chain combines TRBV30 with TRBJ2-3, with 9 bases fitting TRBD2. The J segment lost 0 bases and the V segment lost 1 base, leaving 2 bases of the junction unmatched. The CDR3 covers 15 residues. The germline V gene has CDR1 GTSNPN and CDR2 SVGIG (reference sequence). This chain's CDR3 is CAWSALAGSTDTQYF. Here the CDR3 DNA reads TGTGCCTGGAGTGCTCTAGCGGGGAGCACAGATACGCAGTATTTT.

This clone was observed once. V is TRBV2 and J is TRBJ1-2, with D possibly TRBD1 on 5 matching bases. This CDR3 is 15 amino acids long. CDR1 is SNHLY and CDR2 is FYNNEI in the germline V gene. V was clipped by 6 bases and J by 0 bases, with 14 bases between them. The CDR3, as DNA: TGTGCCAGCAGAAAAATTATGGGGCCTAACTATGGCTACACCTTC. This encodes CASRKIMGPNYGYTF.

The CDR3 nucleotides are TGTGCCAGCTCACCACCGGGACAGGGGGCAAGTGGCAATCAGCCCCAGCATTTT. It is translated as CASSPPGQGASGNQPQHF. The V gene is TRBV18, the J gene TRBJ1-5; TRBD1 aligns across 12 bases. V dropped 0 bases and J dropped 2; count of bases not matched to a gene: 5. Germline CDR1 KGHSH, CDR2 LQKENI. The CDR3 is made up of 18 amino acids.

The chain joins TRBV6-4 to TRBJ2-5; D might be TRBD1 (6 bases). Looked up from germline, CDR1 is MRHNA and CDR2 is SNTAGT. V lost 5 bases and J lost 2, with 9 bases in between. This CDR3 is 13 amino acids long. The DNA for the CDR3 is TGTGCCAGCAGTCGGGACACACAAGAGACCCAGTACTTC. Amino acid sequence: CASSRDTQETQYF.

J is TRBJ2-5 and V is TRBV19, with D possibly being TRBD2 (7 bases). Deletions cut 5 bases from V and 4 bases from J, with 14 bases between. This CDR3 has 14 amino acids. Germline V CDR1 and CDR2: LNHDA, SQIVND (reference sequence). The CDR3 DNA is TGTGCCAGTAGTGAACAGGGAGGGACAGAGACCCAGTACTTC. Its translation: CASSEQGGTETQYF.

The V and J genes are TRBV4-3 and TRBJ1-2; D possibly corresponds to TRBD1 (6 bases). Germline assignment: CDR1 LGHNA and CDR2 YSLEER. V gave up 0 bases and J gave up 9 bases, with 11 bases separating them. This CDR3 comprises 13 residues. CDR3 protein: CASSQERQGRYTF. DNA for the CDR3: TGCGCCAGCAGCCAAGAGCGGCAGGGGCGCTACACCTTC.

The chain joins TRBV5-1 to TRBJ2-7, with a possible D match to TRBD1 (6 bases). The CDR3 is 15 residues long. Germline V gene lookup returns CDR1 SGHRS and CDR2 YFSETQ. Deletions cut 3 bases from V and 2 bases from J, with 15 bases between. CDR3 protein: CASSSGQLTTYEQYF. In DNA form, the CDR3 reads TGCGCCAGCAGCTCCGGACAGCTAACTACCTACGAGCAGTACTTC.

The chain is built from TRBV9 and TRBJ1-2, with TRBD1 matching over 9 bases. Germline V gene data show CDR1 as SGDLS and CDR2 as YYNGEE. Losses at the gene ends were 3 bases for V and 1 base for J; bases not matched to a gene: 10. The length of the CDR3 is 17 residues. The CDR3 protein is CASSGPGQGKLNYGYTF. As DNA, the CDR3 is TGTGCCAGCAGCGGACCGGGACAGGGAAAACTTAACTATGGCTACACCTTC.

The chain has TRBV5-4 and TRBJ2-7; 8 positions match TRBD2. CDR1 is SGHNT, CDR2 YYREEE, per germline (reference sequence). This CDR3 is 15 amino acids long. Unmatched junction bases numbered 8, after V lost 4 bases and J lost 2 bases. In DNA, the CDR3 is TGTGCCAGCAGCCGGAAACTAGCGGAACCCTACGAGCAGTACTTC. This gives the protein CASSRKLAEPYEQYF.

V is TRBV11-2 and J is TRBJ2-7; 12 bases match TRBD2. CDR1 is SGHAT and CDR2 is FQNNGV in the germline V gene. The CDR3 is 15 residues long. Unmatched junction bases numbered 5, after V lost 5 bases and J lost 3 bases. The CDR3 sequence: CASSLGLAGNYEQYF. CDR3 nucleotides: TGTGCCAGCAGCCTAGGACTAGCGGGGAACTACGAGCAGTACTTC. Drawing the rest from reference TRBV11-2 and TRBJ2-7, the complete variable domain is EAGVAQSPRYKIIEKRQSVAFWCNPISGHATLYWYQQILGQGPKLLIQFQNNGVVDDSQLPKDRFSAERLKGVDSTLKIQPAKLEDSAVYLCASSLGLAGNYEQYFGPGTRLTVT.

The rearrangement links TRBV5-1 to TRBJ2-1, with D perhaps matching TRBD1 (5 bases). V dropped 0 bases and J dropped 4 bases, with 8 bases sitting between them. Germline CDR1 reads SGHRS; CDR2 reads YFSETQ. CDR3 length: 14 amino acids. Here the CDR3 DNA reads TGCGCCAGCAGCTTGGCCGCAGGGTACAATGAGCAGTTCTTC. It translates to CASSLAAGYNEQFF.

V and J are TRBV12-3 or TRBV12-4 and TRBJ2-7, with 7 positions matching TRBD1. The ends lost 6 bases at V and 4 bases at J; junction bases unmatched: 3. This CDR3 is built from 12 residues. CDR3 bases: TGTGCCAGCAGGCTGACAGGGTACGAGCAGTACTTC. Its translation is CASRLTGYEQYF.

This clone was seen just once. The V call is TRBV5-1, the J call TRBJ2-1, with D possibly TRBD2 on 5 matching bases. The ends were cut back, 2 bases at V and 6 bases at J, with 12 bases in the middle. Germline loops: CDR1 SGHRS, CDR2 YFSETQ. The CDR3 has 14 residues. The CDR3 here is CASSFTRVRNEQFF. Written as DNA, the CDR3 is TGCGCCAGCAGCTTTACGCGGGTTCGCAATGAGCAGTTCTTC.